This T cell receptor beta chain was sequenced for a study of blood T cell repertoires in COVID-19. For the study at large: The origin of the acute and convalescent COVID-19 samples was the United States, Italy and Spain. PBMCs, B-cell-depleted T cells, or T cells provided the cDNA or gDNA that made up the material.

As processed by the authors: It was from reference gene primer amplification that nucleated cell counts were estimated. Using immunoSEQ multiplex PCR, the repertoire was profiled, and TCRdb retains in-frame clones only, with some absent. That table gives V, J and clone size, and the DNA gave D and trimming. The sample carries approximately 300,000 clones, about 90% recorded once. Trimming stripped 0 bases from V and 5 bases from J, with 11 bases between. CDR3 size: 14 residues. Germline CDR1 is SGHRS and CDR2 is YFSETQ. The sequence derives from a woman aged 45-65 years who had recovered from COVID-19. The sequenced sample consisted of peripheral blood. This chain connects TRBV5-1 to TRBJ2-5, with D possibly being TRBD2 (6 bases). In DNA form, the CDR3 reads TGCGCCAGCAGCTTGGCCGGGGAGGAGGAGACCCAGTACTTC. It translates to CASSLAGEEETQYF.